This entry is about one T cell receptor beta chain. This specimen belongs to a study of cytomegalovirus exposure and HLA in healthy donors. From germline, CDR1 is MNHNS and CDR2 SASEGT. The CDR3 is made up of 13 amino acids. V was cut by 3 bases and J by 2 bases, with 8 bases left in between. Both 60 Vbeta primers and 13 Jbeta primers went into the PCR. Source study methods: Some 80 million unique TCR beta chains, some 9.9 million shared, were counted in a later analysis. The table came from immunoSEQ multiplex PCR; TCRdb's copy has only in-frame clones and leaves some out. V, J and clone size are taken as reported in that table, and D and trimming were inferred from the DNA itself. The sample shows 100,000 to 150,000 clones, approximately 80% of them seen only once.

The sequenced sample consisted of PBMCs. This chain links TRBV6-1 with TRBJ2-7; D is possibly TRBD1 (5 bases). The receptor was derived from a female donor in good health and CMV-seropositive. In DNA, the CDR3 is TGTGCCAGCAGTGAGACGACAGCCTACGAGCAGTACTTC. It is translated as CASSETTAYEQYF.